This TCR beta chain was obtained from a study of cytomegalovirus exposure and HLA in healthy donors. Vbeta (60) and Jbeta (13) primers were used in the PCR. Some clones are missing from TCRdb's copy, which holds only in-frame ones; the method was immunoSEQ multiplex PCR. The repertoire includes 100,000 or so clones, 75% to 85% of them detected once, and approximately 2.2% sits in the top ten. V lost 6 bases to trimming and J lost 2 bases; unmatched junction nucleotides: 3. This CDR3 comprises 13 residues. Germline CDR1 and CDR2: MNHNS and SASEGT. The specimen sequenced was PBMCs. The receptor was isolated from a man aged 30 to 39 in good health and CMV-seronegative. V and J are TRBV6-1 and TRBJ1-1; 7 bases are a match to TRBD1. This chain's CDR3 is CASRGQLNTEAFF. CDR3 coding DNA: TGTGCCAGCAGGGGACAGCTTAACACTGAAGCTTTCTTT.